This T cell receptor beta chain was observed in a study of preoperative IRX-2 immunotherapy in early breast cancer. Described treatment: preoperative locoregional IRX-2 cytokine immunotherapy. Samples came from a phase Ib trial of preoperative locoregional IRX-2 cytokine immunotherapy. Germline assignment: CDR1 KGHSH and CDR2 LQKENI. The V end lost 2 bases, the J end lost 4 bases, and 9 bases lay between the germline ends. The CDR3 contains 14 residues. Only in-frame clones appear in the TCRdb table, and some are missing; sequencing was by immunoSEQ multiplex PCR. The sample holds 35,000 to 45,000 clones, 60% to 85% seen once.

The clonotype originates from a human donor with breast cancer. The input for sequencing was tumor tissue, taken after IRX-2 immunotherapy. The chain couples TRBV18 to TRBJ1-3; D uncertain. The CDR3 DNA reads TGTGCCAGCTCACCAGAAACGAGGGGAAACACCATATATTTT. Residues: CASSPETRGNTIYF. Drawing the rest from reference TRBV18 and TRBJ1-3, the complete variable domain is NAGVMQNPRHLVRRRGQEARLRCSPMKGHSHVYWYRQLPEEGLKFMVYLQKENIIDESGMPKERFSAEFPKEGPSILRIQQVVRGDSAAYFCASSPETRGNTIYFGEGSWLTVV.